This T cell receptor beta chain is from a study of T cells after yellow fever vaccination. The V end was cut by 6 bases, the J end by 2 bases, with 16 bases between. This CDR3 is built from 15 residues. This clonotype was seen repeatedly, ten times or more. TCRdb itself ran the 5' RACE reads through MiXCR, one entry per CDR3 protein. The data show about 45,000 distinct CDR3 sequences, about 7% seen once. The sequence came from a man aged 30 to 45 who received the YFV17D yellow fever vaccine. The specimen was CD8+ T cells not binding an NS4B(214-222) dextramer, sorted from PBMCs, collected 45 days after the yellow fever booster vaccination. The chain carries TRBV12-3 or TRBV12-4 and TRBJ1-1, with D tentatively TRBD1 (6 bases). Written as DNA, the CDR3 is TGTGCCAGCAGCCACCCCGGGACAAAAAACACTGAAGCTTTCTTT. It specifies CASSHPGTKNTEAFF.